The rows below give T cell receptor beta chains drawn from one sample of a study of cytomegalovirus exposure and HLA in healthy donors. Method: immunoSEQ multiplex PCR; TCRdb's copy keeps in-frame clones and lacks some. The data hold 150,000 to 200,000 clones, with 75% to 85% observed a single time. The specimen was PBMCs. The receptors were gathered from a woman aged 25 to 39 in good health and CMV-seronegative. The CDR3 runs from the conserved cysteine through the conserved F or W. The D gene is left open where the match is weak. Clone size appears in some rows only: once, few, many, or a class for an expanded clone.

TRBV7-6,TRBJ2-3,TRBD2,NA,TGTGCCAGCAGCTCTGGACTAGCGGGGGGGTTTACAGATACGCAGTATTTT,CASSSGLAGGFTDTQYF
TRBV25-1,TRBJ2-3,NA,NA,TGTGCCAGCAGTGTCCGGACTACCTCCACAGATACGCAGTATTTT,CASSVRTTSTDTQYF
TRBV21-1,TRBJ2-1,NA,few,TGTGCCAGCAAGAACAGGGTTGAAAATGAGCAGTTCTTC,CASKNRVENEQFF
TRBV27,TRBJ2-7,TRBD1,NA,TGTGCCAGCAGGACAGGGGGCAGATACGAGCAGTACTTC,CASRTGGRYEQYF
TRBV10-3,TRBJ1-3,NA,NA,TGTGCCATCAGAGAGGAGCCTGGAAACACCATATATTTT,CAIREEPGNTIYF
TRBV28,TRBJ1-4,NA,NA,TGTGCCAGCGCGACACCAAATGAAAAACTGTTTTTT,CASATPNEKLFF
TRBV5-4,TRBJ2-7,NA,NA,TGTGCCAGCAGCTTGGATGTAGGGGTAAACGCCGAGCAGTACTTC,CASSLDVGVNAEQYF
TRBV27,TRBJ1-1,TRBD1,few,TGTGCCAGCAGTCCGGAGGGACAGTACACTGAAGCTTTCTTT,CASSPEGQYTEAFF
TRBV14,TRBJ2-5,NA,NA,TGTGCCAGCAGCCAACTCCGGGGTGCGACCCAGTACTTC,CASSQLRGATQYF
TRBV2,TRBJ2-3,NA,NA,TGTGCCAGCAGCGCGATTTCTAGTTACACAGATACGCAGTATTTT,CASSAISSYTDTQYF
TRBV6-5,TRBJ2-7,NA,few,TGTGCCAGCAGACTAAACGCCGAGCAGTACTTC,CASRLNAEQYF
TRBV20-1,TRBJ2-7,NA,few,TGCAGTGCTGGACAGCGTATTGAACAGTACTTC,CSAGQRIEQYF
TRBV11-3,TRBJ2-1,NA,NA,TGTGCCAGCAGCTTAGCCCAGGGGAGCTCCTACAATGAGCAGTTCTTC,CASSLAQGSSYNEQFF
TRBV9,TRBJ2-7,TRBD2,NA,TGTGCCAGCAGCGGGACTAGCGGGAGGAGCGAGCAGTACTTC,CASSGTSGRSEQYF
TRBV2,TRBJ2-3,NA,few,TGTGCCAGCAAGGGGCAGTACACAGATACGCAGTATTTT,CASKGQYTDTQYF
TRBV2,TRBJ1-3,NA,NA,TGTGCCAGCGGACAGGGAAACACCATATATTTT,CASGQGNTIYF
TRBV7-9,TRBJ2-1,TRBD1,NA,TGTGCCAGCAGCCCACAGGGGAGCTCCTACAATGAGCAGTTCTTC,CASSPQGSSYNEQFF
TRBV10-3,TRBJ2-5,TRBD1,NA,TGTGCCATCAGCCTCCGGGACAGAATAGAGACCCAGTACTTC,CAISLRDRIETQYF
TRBV5-1,TRBJ2-1,TRBD2,NA,TGCGCCAGCAGCTTGTGGGCTAGCGGGGGGGGCAATGAGCAGTTCTTC,CASSLWASGGGNEQFF
TRBV30,TRBJ2-2,TRBD1,NA,TGTGCCTGGAGTGTTACAGGGGTAGGGTCCGGGGAGCTGTTTTTT,CAWSVTGVGSGELFF
TRBV27,TRBJ2-1,NA,NA,TGTGCCAGCAGTTTAAGGGGGAATGAGCAGTTCTTC,CASSLRGNEQFF
TRBV19,TRBJ2-1,NA,NA,TGTGCCAGTAGTATAGAACCGGGGCTGGGAGGTGAGCAGTTCTTC,CASSIEPGLGGEQFF
TRBV4-3,TRBJ2-7,TRBD1,NA,TGCGCCAGCAGCCAAGAGGTAGAGACAGGGGTATACGAGCAGTACTTC,CASSQEVETGVYEQYF
TRBV18,TRBJ1-1,NA,NA,TGTGCCAGCTCACCACAAGGCAGAACTACCAACACTGAAGCTTTCTTT,CASSPQGRTTNTEAFF
TRBV7-8,TRBJ2-7,TRBD1,once,TGTGCCAGCAGCTTAGGTGAGACAGGGGACTACGAGCAGTACTTC,CASSLGETGDYEQYF